These 21 T cell receptor beta chains share one sample of origin, sequenced in a study of blood T cell repertoires in COVID-19. Data came from immunoSEQ multiplex PCR; TCRdb stores just in-frame clones and leaves some out. The data contain about 150,000 clones, roughly nine tenths of them singletons. Specimen: PBMCs or T cells enriched from blood (not recorded which). The receptors shown here come from a woman aged 40 to 50 who had been exposed to COVID-19.

This clone was counted a single time. This chain joins TRBV19 and TRBJ1-3; D possibly corresponds to TRBD1 (6 bases). V lost 6 bases, J lost 0 bases, and 12 bases lay in between. This CDR3 region has 15 residues. Germline lookup yields CDR1 LNHDA and CDR2 SQIVND (reference sequence). The DNA of the CDR3 is TGTGCCAGTAGCCCCAGGGGAATCTCTGGAAACACCATATATTTT. Its translation is CASSPRGISGNTIYF.

V usage is TRBV12-3 or TRBV12-4 and J usage is TRBJ2-3; D unresolved. The CDR3 extends over 13 amino acids. The ends were cut back, 0 bases at V and 1 base at J, with 2 bases in the middle. The CDR3 sequence is CASSLAGTDTQYF. In DNA form, the CDR3 reads TGTGCCAGCAGTTTAGCCGGCACAGATACGCAGTATTTT.

CDR3 coding DNA: TGTGCCAGCAGCTCGACCGGGACAGTGGGGGGTCAGCCCCAGCATTTT. Translation gives CASSSTGTVGGQPQHF. This chain uses TRBV7-9 with TRBJ1-5, with 7 bases that match TRBD1. CDR3 length: 16 amino acids. Germline loops: CDR1 SEHNR, CDR2 FQNEAQ (reference sequence). V lost 4 bases and J lost 6; bases outside the gene matches: 12.

The V and J genes are TRBV9 and TRBJ2-5; D is uncertain. Germline CDR1 and CDR2: SGDLS and YYNGEE. The CDR3 spans 15 residues. Trimming pared 4 bases from V and 2 bases from J, leaving 15 bases between. CDR3 sequence: CASSPRLNGQETQYF. CDR3 in DNA: TGTGCCAGCAGCCCAAGACTCAATGGGCAAGAGACCCAGTACTTC.

The chain carries TRBV28 and TRBJ2-1; TRBD2 is a possible D gene (6 bases). V lost 3 bases, J lost 5 bases, and 17 bases lay in between. The V gene's germline CDR1 is MDHEN and CDR2 SYDVKM. The CDR3 runs 16 residues. Here the CDR3 reads CASSFFGAGKNNEQFF. The CDR3 DNA follows: TGTGCCAGCAGTTTCTTCGGTGCGGGAAAAAACAATGAGCAGTTCTTC.

The chain carries TRBV2 and TRBJ2-7, with a possible D match to TRBD1 (6 bases). Germline lookup yields CDR1 SNHLY and CDR2 FYNNEI. Trimming removed 6 bases from V and 0 bases from J, with 15 bases in between. The CDR3 has 15 residues. The CDR3 DNA reads TGTGCCAGCAGCCCGGGACACCAAGTCTCCTACGAGCAGTACTTC. Translation: CASSPGHQVSYEQYF.

This chain uses TRBV7-9 with TRBJ1-1; 10 bases line up with TRBD1. The CDR3 has 17 amino acids. Germline V gives CDR1 SEHNR, CDR2 FQNEAQ (reference sequence). Trimming cost V 6 bases and J 1 base; bases outside gene matches: 11. The CDR3 loop is CASSSDRGRGRNTEAFF. CDR3 DNA sequence: TGTGCCAGCAGTTCTGACAGGGGGCGCGGAAGGAACACTGAAGCTTTCTTT.

The chain combines TRBV19 with TRBJ2-1; possibly TRBD2 for D (6 bases). Germline values: CDR1 LNHDA, CDR2 SQIVND (reference sequence). The CDR3 runs to 16 residues. Trimming removed 4 bases at V and 9 bases at J, with 22 bases between. The CDR3 is CASSTPRGDSTREQFF. The CDR3 DNA is TGTGCCAGTAGTACCCCGCGCGGGGACTCTACTCGTGAGCAGTTCTTC.

The chain employs TRBV19 and TRBJ2-3, with 12 bases that match TRBD2. V shed 5 bases, J shed 3 bases, and the junction held 6 bases outside the gene matches. CDR1 LNHDA and CDR2 SQIVND come from the germline V gene (reference sequence). CDR3 length: 16 residues. In DNA, the CDR3 is TGTGCCAGTAGTGAAAGACTAGCGGGGGTGACAGATACGCAGTATTTT. Translated: CASSERLAGVTDTQYF.

This clone has only one observation. This chain uses TRBV18 with TRBJ2-1; D is unclear. The CDR3 is made up of 13 amino acids. Trimming took off 0 bases at V and 7 bases at J, with 7 bases between the two ends. Germline assignment: CDR1 KGHSH and CDR2 LQKENI. This chain's CDR3 is CASSPPMTNEQFF. CDR3 coding DNA: TGTGCCAGCTCACCACCTATGACAAATGAGCAGTTCTTC.

The J gene is TRBJ2-3, the V gene TRBV11-2; 13 bases line up with TRBD2. The germline V gene has CDR1 SGHAT and CDR2 FQNNGV. This CDR3 is built from 17 residues. The ends lost 4 bases at V and 5 bases at J; junction bases unmatched: 9. Here the CDR3 DNA reads TGTGCCAGCAGCTCGCCAGGACTAGCGGGAGAGGGAGATACGCAGTATTTT. Amino acids: CASSSPGLAGEGDTQYF.

This chain uses TRBV7-2 with TRBJ2-7; D possibly corresponds to TRBD2 (5 bases). V was pared by 1 base and J by 4 bases, with 14 bases between. The length of the CDR3 is 15 residues. Germline V gives CDR1 SGHTA, CDR2 FQGNSA. The CDR3 coding sequence is TGTGCCAGCAGCTTAGAAGGCGCAGGAGGTTACGAGCAGTACTTC. Protein: CASSLEGAGGYEQYF. The full variable domain, with the rest looked up from reference TRBV7-2 and TRBJ2-7, is GAGVSQSPSNKVTEKGKDVELRCDPISGHTALYWYRQSLGQGLEFLIYFQGNSAPDKSGLPSDRFSAERTGGSVSTLTIQRTQQEDSAVYLCASSLEGAGGYEQYFGPGTRLTVT.

V usage is TRBV6-5 and J usage is TRBJ2-7; 9 nucleotides align to TRBD2. Germline CDR1 reads MNHEY; CDR2 reads SVGAGI. The CDR3 length is 14 residues. The V and J ends lost 6 bases and 2 bases, in that order; junction bases with no gene match: 5. CDR3 DNA: TGTGCCAGCAGGTCAAGGACTAGCGCCTACGAGCAGTACTTC. Translation gives CASRSRTSAYEQYF.

This clone was detected once. The gene calls are TRBV4-1 and TRBJ1-2, with D possibly being TRBD1 (5 bases). Between the trimmed V and J ends, which lost 1 base and 8 bases, there was a span of 11 bases. The CDR3 runs to 13 residues. CDR1 and CDR2 from the germline V gene are MGHRA and YSYEKL. The chain's CDR3 is CASSQGTGEGYTF. CDR3 DNA sequence: TGCGCCAGCAGCCAAGGAACAGGCGAAGGCTACACCTTC.

The chain recombines TRBV5-6 with TRBJ1-1; maybe TRBD1 (6 bases). CDR1 is SGHDT, CDR2 YYEEEE, per germline. CDR3 size: 14 residues. The V end lost 4 bases, the J end lost 1 base, and 11 bases lay between the germline ends. This CDR3 reads CASSRAGANTEAFF. The CDR3 DNA sequence: TGTGCCAGCAGCCGCGCGGGGGCGAACACTGAAGCTTTCTTT. Looking up the rest from reference TRBV5-6 and TRBJ1-1 gives the full variable domain: DAGVTQSPTHLIKTRGQQVTLRCSPKSGHDTVSWYQQALGQGPQFIFQYYEEEERQRGNFPDRFSGHQFPNYSSELNVNALLLGDSALYLCASSRAGANTEAFFGQGTRLTVV.

This clone was counted only a few times. V is TRBV9 and J is TRBJ2-2, with 13 positions matching TRBD2. Germline V gene sequence: CDR1 SGDLS, CDR2 YYNGEE. The CDR3 is 17 residues long. V lost 0 bases to trimming and J lost 9 bases; unmatched junction nucleotides: 8. The CDR3 nucleotides read TGTGCCAGCAGCGTAGCTTCGACTAGCGGGGGGCACCGGGAGCTGTTTTTT. Amino acids: CASSVASTSGGHRELFF.

This chain connects TRBV12-5 to TRBJ2-3; a possible D gene is TRBD1 (5 bases). Germline V gives CDR1 LGHNT, CDR2 FRNRAP. The germline V and J ends were trimmed by 8 bases and 4 bases, with 19 bases remaining between them. The CDR3 loop spans 15 amino acids. CDR3 amino acids: CASIQGVSWADTQYF. The CDR3, as DNA: TGTGCTAGTATTCAAGGGGTGAGTTGGGCAGATACGCAGTATTTT.

The chain links TRBV7-3 to TRBJ2-6, with 11 bases aligning to TRBD1. V dropped 7 bases and J dropped 3; count of bases not matched to a gene: 5. This CDR3 is 16 amino acids long. Looked up from germline, CDR1 is SGHTA and CDR2 is FQGTGA. For the CDR3, the DNA is TGTGCCAGCACCCGGACAGGGGGCGGTGGGGCCAACGTCCTGACTTTC. It specifies CASTRTGGGGANVLTF.

V gene TRBV27 combines with J gene TRBJ1-4; 9 bases are shared with TRBD1. The germline CDR1 and CDR2 sequences are MNHEY and SMNVEV (reference sequence). The CDR3 consists of 16 residues. V lost 5 bases to trimming and J lost 3 bases; unmatched junction nucleotides: 7. In DNA, the CDR3 is TGTGCCAGCAGTGGAGGGACAGGGCCGGCTAATGAAAAACTGTTTTTT. This codes for CASSGGTGPANEKLFF. Full variable domain (rest looked up from reference TRBV27 and TRBJ1-4): EAQVTQNPRYLITVTGKKLTVTCSQNMNHEYMSWYRQDPGLGLRQIYYSMNVEVTDKGDVPEGYKVSRKEKRNFPLILESPSPNQTSLYFCASSGGTGPANEKLFFGSGTQLSVL.

This clone occurred once. The chain couples TRBV6-4 to TRBJ1-6, with D perhaps TRBD1 (5 bases). The V end was cut by 0 bases, the J end by 10 bases, with 13 bases between. From germline, CDR1 is MRHNA and CDR2 SNTAGT. The CDR3 covers 15 residues. CDR3 amino acids: CASSDSPGGGSPLHF. CDR3 DNA sequence: TGTGCCAGCAGTGACTCCCCGGGGGGAGGGTCACCCCTCCACTTT.

This rearrangement joins TRBV19 to TRBJ2-3; TRBD1 matches at 11 bases. Germline V gives CDR1 LNHDA, CDR2 SQIVND (reference sequence). This CDR3 comprises 16 residues. V trimming: 6 bases; J trimming: 6 bases; junction bases outside the gene matches: 11. Here the CDR3 DNA reads TGTGCCAGTAGAGAGGCCGGGACAGGGGGAAGGGATACGCAGTATTTT. Amino acids: CASREAGTGGRDTQYF.